This T cell receptor beta chain was documented in a study of blood T cell repertoires in COVID-19. Whole-study context: Material from acute and convalescent COVID-19 was sourced from the United States, Italy and Spain. PBMCs, B-cell-depleted T cells, or T cells were the source of the cDNA or gDNA that made up the material.

Trimming took 8 bases from V and 0 from J; bases not matched to a gene: 7. The CDR3 length is 16 residues. Germline loops: CDR1 ENHRY, CDR2 SYGVKD. Per the study methods: Reference gene primers were amplified, and this amplification served to estimate nucleated cell counts. Profiling relied on immunoSEQ multiplex PCR, and the TCRdb table lists in-frame clones only, not all of them. For V, J and clone size, that table is used; D and trimming come from the DNA. The table has around 160,000 clones, approximately 85% seen once. A Seattle source enrolled patients during active infection and followed them longitudinally.

The TCR originated in a woman aged 55-69 years with COVID-19, enrolled during active disease. Sequenced input: peripheral blood. The chain links TRBV10-3 to TRBJ2-6, with 7 bases aligning to TRBD1. The CDR3 is CAIATGPSSGANVLTF. The CDR3, as DNA: TGTGCCATCGCGACAGGGCCCAGCTCTGGGGCCAACGTCCTGACTTTC.